The clone carrying this T cell receptor (beta chain) showed up just a few times. Antigen: not known. The data belong to a study of T cell responses to AZD1222 COVID-19 vaccine. The V gene's germline CDR1 is SQVTM and CDR2 ANQGSEA. The CDR3 contains 12 residues. Here immunoSEQ multiplex PCR was the method, and the copy in TCRdb shows in-frame clones only, minus some. The table lists around 100,000 clones, roughly 86% of them singletons. Overall study results and limits: Females outnumbered males among donors, who were mostly white British; clonal diversity was possibly underestimated.

This TCR derives from an adult in good health. This chain connects TRBV29-1 to TRBJ2-3; D perhaps matches TRBD1 (6 bases). The material was peripheral blood, obtained on day 0 of AZD1222 vaccination. The CDR3 spells CTADSIGDTQYF. CDR3 coding DNA: TGCACCGCGGACAGTATCGGGGATACGCAGTATTTT.